The sequence of this T cell receptor beta chain was determined in a study of blood T cell repertoires in COVID-19 (dated by TCRdb to between 2020 and 2021). For the wider study: Samples from collaborators originated in the United States, Italy and Spain and spanned both the acute and convalescent phases of COVID-19. The samples were drawn from the first 160 participants of the ongoing ImmuneRACE study and from 950 to 1,500 subjects provided by 6 global collaborators. A de-identified subject ID, COVID-19 status, age in years and sex were almost always included in the sample metadata. Where available, HLA class I and class II types were obtained from metadata supplied by the sample provider rather than from assay-based typing. The repertoires were released in a freely available public database intended as a resource for research on the immune response to SARS-CoV-2. Deeply sampled blood TCRbeta repertoires from subjects exposed to, actively infected with, or recovered from COVID-19 were included in the dataset. The prospective study material was composed of cDNA or gDNA derived from T cells, B-cell-depleted T cells, or PBMCs. Broader findings and caveats from the paper: Clinical and demographic metadata were provided uncurated, with the amount varying by source and participant.

Another Seattle source contributed samples from volunteer blood donors who had recovered from COVID-19. Whole blood was collected in K2EDTA tubes by collaborating institutions according to the institutions' own protocols. For TCRbeta analysis, collaborator samples were shipped as frozen whole blood, as isolated PBMCs, or as DNA extracted from either sample type. The immunoSEQ Assay, a bias-controlled multiplex PCR, was used to amplify TCRbeta CDR3 regions from genomic DNA. The paper's data handling went like this. The number of nucleated cells in each sample was estimated by amplification of reference gene primers within the assay. To quantify the absolute abundance of each unique TCRbeta CDR3 rearrangement, sequence reads were collapsed and filtered. For each sample, productive Simpson clonality was calculated by taking the square root of Simpson's diversity index across productive rearrangements. TCRdb took this table from immuneACCESS and kept in-frame rearrangements with V and J called. Such tables lack part of the clones; where checked against another copy, unresolved V genes explain under half of the gap, and the rest is unexplained. The V and J calls and clone size are taken from that table; D and trimming were inferred from the DNA. Counted in this sample were roughly 240,000 clones; less than 90% of them appeared once. 3.5% to 5.5% of the sample lies in the top ten.

The CDR3 covers 13 residues, taking in both the cysteine and the phenylalanine. Of all the DNA, just the CDR3 is kept, 39 bases in frame from base 1. CDR1 and CDR2 are read off the germline V gene (reference sequence) as GTSNPN and SVGIG. V is cut back by 5 bases and J by 4 bases, with 4 bases in the junction unmatched. On this clone: Its antigen is still unknown. Base quality data are lacking; no much larger clone is found one base away.

The receptor comes from a man aged 60-69 years who had recovered from COVID-19. The receptor chain draws on TRBV30 and TRBJ1-3, and TRBD1 matches 8 of the central bases. The sample consisted of peripheral blood. The sequenced DNA is TGTGCCTGGGAAGGACAGGGAGGAAACACCATATATTTT. The resulting protein is CAWEGQGGNTIYF. The CDR3 plus the reference TRBV30 and TRBJ1-3 genes for the other parts give the full variable domain: SQTIHQWPATLVQPVGSPLSLECTVEGTSNPNLYWYRQAAGRGLQLLFYSVGIGQISSEVPQNLSASRPQDRQFILSSKKLLLSDSGFYLCAWEGQGGNTIYFGEGSWLTVV.